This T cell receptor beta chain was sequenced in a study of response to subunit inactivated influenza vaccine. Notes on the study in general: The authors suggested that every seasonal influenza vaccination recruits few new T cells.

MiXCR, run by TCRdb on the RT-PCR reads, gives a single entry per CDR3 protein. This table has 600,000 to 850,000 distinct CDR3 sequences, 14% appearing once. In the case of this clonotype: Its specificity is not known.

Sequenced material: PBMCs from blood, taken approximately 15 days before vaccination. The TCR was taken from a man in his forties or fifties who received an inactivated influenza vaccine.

CDR3 amino acids: CASSLSHGGGYEQYF. The CDR3 nucleotides are TGTGCCAGCAGTTTAAGCCACGGGGGGGGATACGAGCAGTACTTC. The rearrangement joins TRBV27 to TRBJ2-7; 8 bases are a match to TRBD2. Germline trimming cut 2 bases from V and 4 bases from J; bases unmatched to any gene: 7. Germline CDR1 and CDR2: MNHEY and SMNVEV (reference sequence). This CDR3 contains 15 residues.